These T cell receptor beta chains were read from a single sample in a study of blood T cell repertoires in COVID-19. The table came from immunoSEQ multiplex PCR; TCRdb's copy has only in-frame clones and leaves some out. The sample records about 120,000 clones, about 89% being singletons. Sequencing was performed on peripheral blood. Source of these receptors: a human donor with acute or convalescent COVID-19. The donor label of this sample is uncertain. The CDR3 runs from the conserved cysteine through the conserved F or W. D genes are given only for firm matches. Only part of the rows carry a size: once, few, many, or a class if the clone is expanded.

d_call	clone_size	j_call	v_call	cdr3_length	cdr3_nt	cdr3_aa
TRBD2	.	TRBJ2-7	TRBV12-3/TRBV12-4	13	TGTGCCAGCACGGCGGGACGCGGGGGCGAGCAGTACTTC	CASTAGRGGEQYF
.	few	TRBJ1-1	TRBV4-2	18	TGTGCCAGCAGCCGAGTCCAATCAACCTTACAGGTGAACACTGAAGCTTTCTTT	CASSRVQSTLQVNTEAFF
.	.	TRBJ1-1	TRBV7-2	15	TGTGCCAGCAGCCTATACAGCCCCAGGAACACTGAAGCTTTCTTT	CASSLYSPRNTEAFF
TRBD2	.	TRBJ2-7	TRBV6-2/TRBV6-3	15	TGTGCCAGCAGTTACGGAACTAGCGCGTACTACGAGCAGTACTTC	CASSYGTSAYYEQYF
TRBD1	once	TRBJ1-6	TRBV28	12	TGTGCCAGCAGTTCCCCCGGACAGGCGTATCACTTT	CASSSPGQAYHF
TRBD1	.	TRBJ1-2	TRBV19	16	TGTGCCAGTAGTATTGCCGACAGGGCAGTAGGCTATGGCTACACCTTC	CASSIADRAVGYGYTF
TRBD2	.	TRBJ2-3	TRBV7-9	15	TGTGCCAGCAGCTTAGGGACTAGCGGCACAGATACGCAGTATTTT	CASSLGTSGTDTQYF
TRBD2	.	TRBJ2-7	TRBV4-1	15	TGCGCCAGCAGCCAGCTGGGACTAGCGGGGAGCGAGCAGTACTTC	CASSQLGLAGSEQYF
.	.	TRBJ2-2	TRBV19	15	TGTGCCAGTAGTATAGATCTGGTTATCGGCGGGGAGCTGTTTTTT	CASSIDLVIGGELFF
.	once	TRBJ2-6	TRBV19	16	TGTGCCAGTAGTGTCCGGGGTGGAACTGGGGCCAACGTCCTGACTTTC	CASSVRGGTGANVLTF
.	.	TRBJ1-1	TRBV12-5	15	TGTGCTAGTGGATCGGGACACCAGCAGGGCACTGAAGCTTTCTTT	CASGSGHQQGTEAFF
.	.	TRBJ2-5	TRBV7-3	15	TGTGCCAGCAGCCCTAACGCCGGAGGCCAAGAGACCCAGTACTTC	CASSPNAGGQETQYF
TRBD2	.	TRBJ2-7	TRBV27	15	TGTGCCAGCAGTAAGACTAGCGGGGCGACCTACGAGCAGTACTTC	CASSKTSGATYEQYF